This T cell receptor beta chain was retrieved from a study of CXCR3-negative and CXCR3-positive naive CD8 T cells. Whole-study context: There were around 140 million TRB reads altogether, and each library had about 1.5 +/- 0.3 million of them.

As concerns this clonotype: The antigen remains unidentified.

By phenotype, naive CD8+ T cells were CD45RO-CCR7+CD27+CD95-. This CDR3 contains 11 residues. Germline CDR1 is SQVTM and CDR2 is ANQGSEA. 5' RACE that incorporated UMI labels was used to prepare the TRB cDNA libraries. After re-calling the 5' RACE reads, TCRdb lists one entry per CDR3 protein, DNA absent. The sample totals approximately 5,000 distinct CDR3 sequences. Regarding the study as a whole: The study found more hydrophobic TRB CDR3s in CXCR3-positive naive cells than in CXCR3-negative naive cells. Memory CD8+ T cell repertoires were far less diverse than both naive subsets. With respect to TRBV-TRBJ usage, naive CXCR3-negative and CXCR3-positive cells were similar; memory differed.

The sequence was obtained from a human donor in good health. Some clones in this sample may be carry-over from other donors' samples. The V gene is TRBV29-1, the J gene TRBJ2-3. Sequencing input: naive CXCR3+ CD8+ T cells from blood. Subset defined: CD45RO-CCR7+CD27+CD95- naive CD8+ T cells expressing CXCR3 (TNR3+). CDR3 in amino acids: CSAGFGDTQYF.